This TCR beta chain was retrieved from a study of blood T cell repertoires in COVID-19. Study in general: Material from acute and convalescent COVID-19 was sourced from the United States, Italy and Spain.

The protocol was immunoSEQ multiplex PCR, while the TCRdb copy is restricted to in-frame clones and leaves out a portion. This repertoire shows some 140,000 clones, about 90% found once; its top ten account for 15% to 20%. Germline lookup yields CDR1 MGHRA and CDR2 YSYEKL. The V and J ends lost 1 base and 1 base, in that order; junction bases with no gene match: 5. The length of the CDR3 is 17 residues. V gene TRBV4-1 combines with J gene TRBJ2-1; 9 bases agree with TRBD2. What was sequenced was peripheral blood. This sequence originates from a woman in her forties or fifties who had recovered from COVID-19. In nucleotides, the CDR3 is TGCGCCAGCAGCCAAGTGAGGCGGGGGGGATCCTACAATGAGCAGTTCTTC. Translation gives CASSQVRRGGSYNEQFF.